A single sample is the source of the 14 T cell receptor beta chains below, sequenced in a study of T cell responses to AZD1222 COVID-19 vaccine. Libraries were prepared by immunoSEQ multiplex PCR; TCRdb keeps only in-frame clonotypes and omits some of them. Of roughly 80,000 clones detected, about 90% appear once; the ten largest clones hold 3.5% to 5.5%. Sequences were derived from peripheral blood, sampled on day 0 of MenACWY control vaccination. The receptors derive from an adult in good health.

V gene TRBV9 combines with J gene TRBJ1-6, with 8 bases identical to TRBD1. CDR3 size: 17 residues. V shed 0 bases and J 11 bases; nucleotides not matched to a gene: 13. CDR1 is SGDLS and CDR2 is YYNGEE in the germline V gene. CDR3: CASSVDIGDRGGTPLHF. The CDR3 DNA sequence: TGTGCCAGCAGCGTAGATATCGGAGACAGGGGTGGGACACCCCTCCACTTT.

This chain joins TRBV3-1 (or the pseudogene TRBV3-2) and TRBJ1-1, with a weak D call TRBD1 (6 bases). The CDR3 extends over 14 amino acids. Trimming cost V 3 bases and J 2 bases, with 10 bases left between them. Germline V gives CDR1 LGHDT, CDR2 YNNKEL (reference sequence). CDR3 sequence reads: CASSHYRENTEAFF. The CDR3 DNA reads TGTGCCAGCAGCCACTACAGGGAAAACACTGAAGCTTTCTTT.

The chain is built from TRBV2 and TRBJ1-5; 8 bases agree with TRBD1. This CDR3 contains 14 residues. V was clipped by 5 bases and J by 5 bases; unmatched bases: 5. Germline lookup yields CDR1 SNHLY and CDR2 FYNNEI. The CDR3 protein is CASSKQTGDQPQHF. CDR3 coding DNA: TGTGCCAGCAGTAAACAGACAGGGGATCAGCCCCAGCATTTT.

V and J are TRBV4-1 and TRBJ2-7; the D call may be TRBD1 or TRBD2 (5 bases each). This CDR3 region has 15 residues. CDR1 and CDR2 (germline): MGHRA, YSYEKL. V gave up 4 bases and J gave up 0 bases, with 13 bases separating them. The CDR3 DNA reads TGCGCCAGCAGCCCAACCGGGACGGCCTCCTACGAGCAGTACTTC. Translation: CASSPTGTASYEQYF.

The rearrangement links TRBV4-1 to TRBJ2-7, with 9 bases matching TRBD1. The CDR3 totals 14 residues. Germline trimming cut 3 bases from V and 2 bases from J; bases unmatched to any gene: 2. CDR1 is MGHRA, CDR2 YSYEKL, per germline. In DNA, the CDR3 is TGCGCCAGCAGCCAGGACAGGGGCACCTACGAGCAGTACTTC. This sequence encodes CASSQDRGTYEQYF.

V is TRBV29-1 and J is TRBJ2-1; 12 nucleotides line up with TRBD2. The CDR3 covers 16 residues. The junction had 14 bases not matched to a gene; V was cut back by 6 bases and J by 8 bases. The germline CDR1 and CDR2 sequences are SQVTM and ANQGSEA. This CDR3 reads CSVQGASGRVVDEQFF. The CDR3 DNA reads as TGCAGCGTCCAGGGGGCTAGCGGGAGGGTGGTAGATGAGCAGTTCTTC.

J is TRBJ1-3 and V is TRBV9; the D is unclear. The V gene lost 4 bases and the J gene lost 3 bases, with 17 bases spanning the gap. The germline V gene has CDR1 SGDLS and CDR2 YYNGEE. The CDR3 has 16 amino acids. CDR3: CASSSNLGVSGNTIYF. The CDR3 DNA sequence: TGTGCCAGCAGCTCTAACCTCGGGGTTAGTGGAAACACCATATATTTT.

The chain employs TRBV30 and TRBJ1-5; D is ambiguous. Between the trimmed V and J ends, which lost 2 bases and 0 bases, there was a span of 8 bases. Germline values: CDR1 GTSNPN, CDR2 SVGIG (reference sequence). The CDR3 sequence is 14 residues long. For the CDR3, the DNA is TGTGCCTGGAGTTCTCTCCTTAGCAATCAGCCCCAGCATTTT. It encodes CAWSSLLSNQPQHF.

This clone was detected a few times. CDR3 coding DNA: TGTGCCAGCAGCGTAGGGCCAGAGACTGAGCAGTTCTTC. It specifies CASSVGPETEQFF. The chain recombines TRBV9 with TRBJ2-1; unclear D gene. The CDR3 totals 13 residues. With 0 bases removed from V and 9 bases from J, the gap between germline ends came to 10 bases. Germline V CDR1 and CDR2: SGDLS, YYNGEE.

The chain couples TRBV4-2 to TRBJ1-5; D is perhaps TRBD1 (5 bases). CDR3 size: 15 residues. Trimming pared 1 base from V and 5 bases from J, leaving 12 bases between. Germline CDR1 reads LGHNA; CDR2 reads YNFKEQ. CDR3 in amino acids: CASSQVGGIDQPQHF. The CDR3 DNA is TGTGCCAGCAGCCAAGTGGGGGGTATCGATCAGCCCCAGCATTTT.

This chain uses TRBV29-1 with TRBJ2-1, with TRBD2 as a possible D gene (5 bases). CDR1 and CDR2 (germline): SQVTM, ANQGSEA. The CDR3 totals 16 residues. V was clipped by 4 bases and J by 1 base, with 17 bases between them. The CDR3 nucleotides are TGCAGCGTTGTAAGACTGGGAAGGAGGTCCTACAATGAGCAGTTCTTC. It encodes CSVVRLGRRSYNEQFF.

DNA of the CDR3: TGCGCCAGCAGCCAAGATCCCGGGACAGGGGGCTCCTCTGGGGCCAACGTCCTGACTTTC. It yields the protein CASSQDPGTGGSSGANVLTF. The chain is built from TRBV4-1 and TRBJ2-6; 12 bases map to TRBD1. The trim removed 0 bases at V and 0 bases at J, leaving 6 bases unmatched. Looked up from germline, CDR1 is MGHRA and CDR2 is YSYEKL. The CDR3 extends over 20 amino acids.

This clone has a single count. J is TRBJ2-1 and V is TRBV19; D possibly uses TRBD1 or TRBD2 (5 bases each). The CDR3 runs to 15 residues. The germline V gene encodes CDR1 LNHDA and CDR2 SQIVND (reference sequence). The V and J ends lost 1 base and 7 bases respectively, with 14 bases between them. The chain's CDR3 is CASSIVGDSQNEQFF. CDR3 in DNA: TGTGCCAGTAGTATAGTGGGGGATTCGCAAAATGAGCAGTTCTTC.

This sequence joins TRBV5-1 and TRBJ2-4; no definite D call. Looked up from germline, CDR1 is SGHRS and CDR2 is YFSETQ. The V end was cut by 1 base, the J end by 3 bases, with 8 bases between. This CDR3 region has 14 residues. The CDR3 DNA reads as TGCGCCAGCAGCTTGTTATTCGACAAAAACATTCAGTACTTC. It encodes CASSLLFDKNIQYF.